This record concerns one T cell receptor (beta chain) sequence. Its antigen remains unidentified. The data were obtained in a study of T cell responses to AZD1222 COVID-19 vaccine. General study results and limits: At baseline, seropositivity was found in only a handful of AZD1222 recipients. Nearly half of spike-specific TCRs reportedly target variant regions that are unmutated in the B.1.351 and B.1.1.7 variants. Receipt of two AZD1222 doses was followed by a rise in Spike-specific TCR breadth and depth. Repertoire collection took place solely once the T cell response had peaked.

Measured with immunoSEQ multiplex PCR; TCRdb has only the in-frame clones, and not every one. The sample lists roughly 120,000 clones, roughly 90% seen once, with over 2.5% in the top ten. The CDR3 totals 15 residues. Trimming removed 5 bases from V and 1 base from J; junction bases left unmatched: 7. The germline gives CDR1 SEHNR, CDR2 FQNEAQ (reference sequence). This sequence joins TRBV7-9 and TRBJ1-1, with TRBD1 matching 7 bases. This TCR came from an adult in good health. The sequencing here drew on peripheral blood, taken on day 0 of AZD1222 vaccination. The CDR3 region has the DNA TGTGCCAGCAGCCCTCAGGGGGGAGGGAACACTGAAGCTTTCTTT. This sequence encodes CASSPQGGGNTEAFF.